This passage covers 14 T cell receptor beta chains from one sample sequenced in a study of vaccination and CD4 T cells after COVID-19. No antigen is known for these receptors. The Oncomine TCR Beta short-read assay sequenced DNA from cultured CD4+ T cells. TCRdb ran MiXCR on the PCR reads and lists one entry per CDR3 protein. The sample comprises 15,000 to 20,000 distinct CDR3 sequences, roughly 64% of which are singletons, and roughly 8% rests with the top ten. Sample treatment: roughly 10-day PBMC culture with coronavirus spike peptide pools or control peptides (ViraFEST assay). What was sequenced was CD4+ T cells from blood, cultured in vitro. The receptor set was obtained from a human donor who had recovered from COVID-19.

The chain's CDR3 is CASSPLRGRATEAFF. In DNA, the CDR3 is TGTGCCAGTAGTCCACTCAGGGGGCGGGCCACTGAAGCTTTCTTT. The chain is built from TRBV19 and TRBJ1-1; 8 bases agree with TRBD1. With V trimmed by 5 bases and J by 4 bases, 9 bases remained unmatched. The CDR3 has 15 residues. CDR1 LNHDA and CDR2 SQIVND come from the germline V gene (reference sequence).

This clonotype was recorded a few times. This CDR3 reads CSVEGEGNQPQHF. The CDR3 region has the DNA TGCAGCGTTGAGGGGGAAGGCAATCAGCCCCAGCATTTT. V gene TRBV29-1 combines with J gene TRBJ1-5; D may be TRBD1 (5 bases). This CDR3 is 13 amino acids long. Germline CDR1 SQVTM, CDR2 ANQGSEA. V dropped 3 bases and J dropped 2 bases, with 8 bases sitting between them.

This clonotype has only one observation. The genes are TRBV30 and TRBJ1-2, with no clear D. The CDR3 covers 13 residues. With 3 bases removed from V and 2 bases from J, the gap between germline ends came to 10 bases. From germline, CDR1 is GTSNPN and CDR2 SVGIG (reference sequence). CDR3 protein: CAWRADANYGYTF. DNA for the CDR3: TGTGCCTGGAGGGCCGACGCGAACTATGGCTACACCTTC.

A few counts support this clonotype. The chain couples TRBV27 to TRBJ1-1, with TRBD1 matching over 8 bases. Looked up from germline, CDR1 is MNHEY and CDR2 is SMNVEV (reference sequence). There are 17 residues in the CDR3. V trimming: 6 bases; J trimming: 4 bases; junction bases outside the gene matches: 16. Here the CDR3 reads CASSTSRGRAAITEAFF. CDR3 DNA sequence: TGTGCCAGCAGCACTTCCAGGGGGCGGGCGGCAATCACTGAAGCTTTCTTT.

This clonotype has a single count. The genes are TRBV30 and TRBJ1-2; a possible D gene is TRBD1 (5 bases). The CDR3 has 13 residues. The germline V and J ends were trimmed by 2 bases and 8 bases, with 15 bases remaining between them. Per the germline V gene, CDR1 is GTSNPN and CDR2 is SVGIG (reference sequence). The CDR3 bases are TGTGCCTGGAGTTGGGCAGGGCGGCGAGGCTACACCTTC. Translated, it gives CAWSWAGRRGYTF.

Only a few counts were recorded for this clonotype. The chain joins TRBV19 to TRBJ2-3; TRBD2 agrees at 10 bases. The V segment lost 8 bases and the J segment 1 base; nucleotides outside the gene matches: 3. The length of the CDR3 is 14 residues. Germline V gene sequence: CDR1 LNHDA, CDR2 SQIVND (reference sequence). The CDR3 coding sequence is TGTGCCAGTGGCAGCGGGAGGGGCACAGATACGCAGTATTTT. This codes for CASGSGRGTDTQYF.

Regarding this clonotype: One end of the junction is discordant with germline, which a read error may explain. The rearrangement links TRBV19 to TRBJ1-2; 10 nucleotides align to TRBD1. The CDR3 covers 16 residues. Per the germline V gene, CDR1 is LNHDA and CDR2 is SQIVND (reference sequence). As DNA, the CDR3 is TGTGCCAGTAGTAGGGACAGGGGATCCCCTAACTATAGCTACACCTTC. Translation gives CASSRDRGSPNYSYTF.

The CDR3 is CASSWDWTNTEAFF. The CDR3 nucleotides are TGTGCCAGCAGTTGGGATTGGACGAACACTGAAGCTTTCTTT. This chain uses TRBV7-2 with TRBJ1-1; the D is unclear. V lost 6 bases and J lost 1, with 12 bases in between. The CDR3 runs to 14 residues. Germline CDR1 SGHTA, CDR2 FQGNSA.

V is TRBV12-3 or TRBV12-4 and J is TRBJ1-1, with D perhaps TRBD1 (5 bases). CDR3 length equals 13 residues. Trimming removed 3 bases at V and 9 bases at J, with 14 bases between. The CDR3 bases are TGTGCCAGCAGTTTGGTTTCAGGGAGCAAAGCTTTCTTT. Protein: CASSLVSGSKAFF.

This clonotype was seen a few times. The CDR3 region has the DNA TGTGCCAGCAGCTTAGGGGGCAGGTTCAATCAGCCCCAGCATTTT. Amino acid sequence: CASSLGGRFNQPQHF. This sequence joins TRBV11-2 and TRBJ1-5; D may be TRBD1 (5 bases). The germline V and J ends were trimmed by 1 base and 3 bases, with 10 bases remaining between them. Germline V gene sequence: CDR1 SGHAT, CDR2 FQNNGV. The CDR3 is 15 residues long.

The rearrangement links TRBV5-4 to TRBJ1-5; the D gene is possibly TRBD1 (5 bases). The length of the CDR3 is 13 residues. The V gene's germline CDR1 is SGHNT and CDR2 YYREEE (reference sequence). Deletions cut 0 bases from V and 4 bases from J, with 5 bases between. The CDR3 DNA sequence: TGTGCCAGCAGCTTGGGACAGAATCAGCCCCAGCATTTT. Translated, it gives CASSLGQNQPQHF.

A few counts support this clonotype. The chain links TRBV15 to TRBJ2-5, with D possibly matching TRBD1 (5 bases). The ends were cut back, 1 base at V and 7 bases at J, with 10 bases in the middle. The CDR3 runs to 13 residues. Germline CDR1 LNHNV, CDR2 YYDKDF (reference sequence). This CDR3 reads CATSRVTRGTQYF. The CDR3 bases are TGTGCCACCAGCAGAGTCACAAGGGGGACCCAGTACTTC.

V gene TRBV12-3 or TRBV12-4 combines with J gene TRBJ1-1, with D uncertain. The V and J ends lost 5 bases and 0 bases respectively, with 7 bases between them. This CDR3 is 13 amino acids long. The CDR3 DNA reads TGTGCCAGCAGTGCCATTATGAACACTGAAGCTTTCTTT. Translation: CASSAIMNTEAFF.

The V gene is TRBV20-1, the J gene TRBJ1-5; D gene unclear. This CDR3 is built from 12 residues. Trimming stripped 4 bases from V and 9 bases from J, with 13 bases between. From germline, CDR1 is DFQATT and CDR2 SNEGSKA (reference sequence). The chain's CDR3 is CSATTRRGPQHF. The DNA of the CDR3 is TGCAGTGCTACTACACGCCGGGGGCCCCAGCATTTT.